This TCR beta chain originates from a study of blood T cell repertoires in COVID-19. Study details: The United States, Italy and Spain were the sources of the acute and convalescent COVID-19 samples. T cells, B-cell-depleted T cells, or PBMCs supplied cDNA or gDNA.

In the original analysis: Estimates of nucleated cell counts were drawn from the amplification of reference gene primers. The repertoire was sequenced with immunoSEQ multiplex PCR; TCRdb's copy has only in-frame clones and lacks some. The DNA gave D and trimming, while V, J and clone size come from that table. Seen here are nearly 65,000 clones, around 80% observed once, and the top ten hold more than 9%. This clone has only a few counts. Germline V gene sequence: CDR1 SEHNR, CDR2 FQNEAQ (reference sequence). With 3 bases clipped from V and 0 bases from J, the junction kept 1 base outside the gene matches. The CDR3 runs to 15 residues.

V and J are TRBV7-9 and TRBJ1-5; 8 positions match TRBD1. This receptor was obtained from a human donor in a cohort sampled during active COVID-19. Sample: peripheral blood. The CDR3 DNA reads TGTGCCAGCAGCTTGGGACAGGATAGCAATCAGCCCCAGCATTTT. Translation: CASSLGQDSNQPQHF.